This entry is about one T cell receptor beta chain. Antigen unknown. A much more abundant neighbour one base away suggests this may be a read error. This entry belongs to a study of glioma-infiltrating T cells. At the level of the study: About one million peripheral T cells were targeted at roughly 4- to 11-fold coverage. The study's findings and limits: Above-expected tissue-blood divergence occurred in all gliomas, most in low-grade ones. Very few CDR3 sequences were shared between tissue and blood.

This CDR3 contains 13 residues. CDR1 SGHTA and CDR2 FQGNSA come from the germline V gene. TCR alpha and beta CDR3 regions were amplified from RNA using iRepertoire nested multiplex PCR. Tissue mRNA or PBMC total RNA, about 85-400 ng, went into one-step reverse transcription and amplification. Using its own MiXCR run on the multiplex PCR reads, TCRdb lists one record per CDR3 protein. This sample carries around 350,000 distinct CDR3 sequences, roughly two fifths of them seen once, and the ten largest clones take 12%. The sample comprised glioma tissue, nonneoplastic brain tissue, or PBMCs (not recorded which). The V call is TRBV7-2, the J call TRBJ2-7; D remains ambiguous. The sequence came from a human donor with low-grade glioma or glioblastoma, undergoing nonglioma brain surgery, or in good health (not recorded which). CDR3 nucleotides: TGTGCCAGCATCTTAGCTATTGCTTACGAGCAGTACTTC. Translation gives CASILAIAYEQYF.